The 27 T cell receptor beta chains in this list originate from one sample, sequenced in a study of blood T cells in healthy people across ages. Through a sample-barcoded 5' primer and a J-beta primer mix, a second PCR was run for 7 to 11 cycles. Each CDR3 protein gets one entry after TCRdb re-called the 5' RACE reads with MiXCR. In the table there are about 1,400,000 distinct CDR3 sequences, approximately 59% of which are singletons. Sample: blood. These receptors were obtained from a man aged 18 to 30 in good health.

This clonotype was counted only a few times. CDR3: CASSLTGPSETQYF. CDR3 DNA sequence: TGCGCCAGCAGCTTAACGGGACCCTCGGAGACCCAGTACTTC. The chain has TRBV5-1 and TRBJ2-5; D possibly uses TRBD1 or TRBD2 (5 bases each). The CDR3 is 14 residues long. Trimming left V 2 bases short and J 5 bases short, with 13 bases between. The germline gives CDR1 SGHRS, CDR2 YFSETQ.

This clonotype was seen a few times. The chain recombines TRBV29-1 with TRBJ2-3, with D perhaps matching TRBD1 (6 bases). V lost 3 bases, J lost 6 bases, and 16 bases lay in between. The CDR3 is made up of 14 amino acids. Germline loops: CDR1 SQVTM, CDR2 ANQGSEA. In DNA, the CDR3 is TGCAGCGTTGATTCGGGGACAAACGGCGATACGCAGTATTTT. Translation gives CSVDSGTNGDTQYF.

The chain links TRBV28 to TRBJ1-5, with D perhaps TRBD1 (6 bases). The CDR3 runs to 14 residues. V dropped 2 bases and J dropped 8 bases, with 13 bases sitting between them. Germline-derived CDR1 and CDR2 are MDHEN and SYDVKM. CDR3 sequence (DNA): TGTGCCAGCAGTTTAGTTTGGGGGGGCGAGCCCCAGCATTTT. Translated, it gives CASSLVWGGEPQHF.

The chain carries TRBV10-3 and TRBJ1-1; D is possibly TRBD1 (5 bases). The CDR3 is 15 amino acids. V gave up 2 bases and J gave up 0 bases, with 10 bases separating them. The germline V gene encodes CDR1 ENHRY and CDR2 SYGVKD. This chain's CDR3 is CAISEVGPMNTEAFF. The CDR3, as DNA: TGTGCCATCAGTGAGGTGGGACCGATGAACACTGAAGCTTTCTTT.

The V call is TRBV12-3 or TRBV12-4, the J call TRBJ2-3; D possibly corresponds to TRBD1 (6 bases). The length of the CDR3 is 17 residues. V was trimmed by 1 base and J by 6 bases, leaving 20 bases between them. The CDR3 sequence is CASSLGRTALRRDTQYF. CDR3 coding DNA: TGTGCCAGCAGTTTAGGAAGGACAGCTCTCCGGAGGGATACGCAGTATTTT.

The chain recombines TRBV7-2 with TRBJ2-5, with 15 nucleotides matching TRBD2. Germline V CDR1 and CDR2: SGHTA, FQGNSA. Losses at the gene ends were 5 bases for V and 3 bases for J; bases not matched to a gene: 7. This CDR3 comprises 17 residues. CDR3 DNA: TGTGCCAGCAGCCCCGGGACTAGCGGGGGGCTTGAAGAGACCCAGTACTTC. Translated: CASSPGTSGGLEETQYF.

The sample holds a few counts of this clonotype. This chain links TRBV9 with TRBJ2-1; 11 bases are a match to TRBD2. Per germline, CDR1 SGDLS and CDR2 YYNGEE. The CDR3 covers 17 residues. V was clipped by 0 bases and J by 5 bases; unmatched bases: 7. The CDR3 spells CASSVALVAGGDNEQFF. In DNA form, the CDR3 reads TGTGCCAGCAGCGTAGCGTTGGTAGCGGGAGGGGACAATGAGCAGTTCTTC. The full variable domain, its missing parts supplied by reference TRBV9 and TRBJ2-1, is DSGVTQTPKHLITATGQRVTLRCSPRSGDLSVYWYQQSLDQGLQFLIQYYNGEERAKGNILERFSAQQFPDLHSELNLSSLELGDSALYFCASSVALVAGGDNEQFFGPGTRLTVL.

The chain recombines TRBV21-1 with TRBJ1-2. TRBV21-1 represents a pseudogene. CDR3 length: 14 amino acids. The DNA for the CDR3 is TGTGCCAGCATCGGGACGGCCGAGGACTATGGCTACACCTTC. It specifies CASIGTAEDYGYTF.

This clonotype was seen a handful of times. V and J are TRBV7-8 and TRBJ2-4; D may be TRBD2 (6 bases). The DNA end favors TRBJ2-5, so the J call may be wrong. The CDR3 has 17 amino acids. Germline V gene sequence: CDR1 SGHVS, CDR2 FQNEAQ. CDR3 nucleotides: TGTGCCAGCACCTCCGCCCCGGACTATCACAAGGAAGAGACCCAGTACTTC. Translating it yields CASTSAPDYHKEETQYF.

This clonotype was recorded many times. The V call is TRBV7-2, the J call TRBJ2-7; D remains unclear. Looked up from germline, CDR1 is SGHTA and CDR2 is FQGNSA. The CDR3 length is 11 residues. Trimming cost V 5 bases and J 2 bases, with 4 bases left between them. In DNA, the CDR3 is TGTGCCAGCAGCATAACCTACGAGCAGTACTTC. This gives the protein CASSITYEQYF.

As concerns this clonotype: A much larger clone sits a single nucleotide away, making a read error possible. This chain connects TRBV20-1 to TRBJ1-2; 7 nucleotides align to TRBD1. J was trimmed by 7 bases and V by 5 bases; bases with no gene match: 7. The CDR3 contains 12 residues. Germline V CDR1 and CDR2: DFQATT, SNEGSKA (reference sequence). CDR3 protein: CSAGAGGGGYTF. Written as DNA, the CDR3 is TGCAGTGCTGGTGCAGGGGGAGGTGGCTACACCTTC.

V is TRBV29-1 and J is TRBJ1-1; TRBD1 matches at 10 bases. The CDR3 runs 13 residues. V gave up 6 bases and J gave up 7 bases; unmatched junction bases: 8. The germline CDR1 and CDR2 sequences are SQVTM and ANQGSEA. The CDR3 coding sequence is TGCAGCGTCCTAGGCCGGGACAGGGGTGAAGCTTTCTTT. This encodes CSVLGRDRGEAFF.

Here the CDR3 reads CSADGLAGRNEQFF. The CDR3 region has the DNA TGCAGTGCTGACGGACTAGCGGGACGCAATGAGCAGTTCTTC. The chain has TRBV20-1 and TRBJ2-7, with TRBD2 matching 12 bases. The assigned J gene may be wrong: the sequence end matches TRBJ2-1 better. This CDR3 is 14 amino acids long. CDR1 is DFQATT, CDR2 SNEGSKA, per germline (reference sequence).

CDR3 sequence reads: CASRDRVGTDTQYF. In DNA form, the CDR3 reads TGTGCCAGTAGGGACAGGGTGGGAACAGATACGCAGTATTTT. The chain joins TRBV19 to TRBJ2-3; 8 nucleotides line up with TRBD1. Trimming at V came to 6 bases and at J to 3 bases, leaving 5 bases not matched to a gene. Germline CDR1 LNHDA, CDR2 SQIVND (reference sequence). The CDR3 spans 14 residues. Based on the CDR3 plus reference TRBV19 and TRBJ2-3, the full variable domain is DGGITQSPKYLFRKEGQNVTLSCEQNLNHDAMYWYRQDPGQGLRLIYYSQIVNDFQKGDIAEGYSVSREKKESFPLTVTSAQKNPTAFYLCASRDRVGTDTQYFGPGTRLTVL.

J is TRBJ1-6 and V is TRBV6-5; D perhaps matches TRBD1 (5 bases). The CDR3 extends over 14 amino acids. Germline V gene lookup returns CDR1 MNHEY and CDR2 SVGAGI. Between the trimmed V and J ends, which lost 6 bases and 3 bases, there was a span of 9 bases. CDR3 amino acids: CASSPGGYNSPLHF. The CDR3 region has the DNA TGTGCCAGCAGCCCCGGGGGCTATAATTCACCCCTCCACTTT.

V gene TRBV20-1 combines with J gene TRBJ2-1; 12 positions agree with TRBD2. Germline V gene data show CDR1 as DFQATT and CDR2 as SNEGSKA (reference sequence). V lost 6 bases, J lost 9 bases, and 6 bases stayed unmatched. This CDR3 comprises 13 residues. The CDR3 here is CSADPLAGGEQFF. The CDR3 coding sequence is TGCAGTGCCGACCCACTAGCGGGGGGTGAGCAGTTCTTC.

CDR3 sequence reads: CATSGTGFYEQYF. The CDR3 DNA follows: TGTGCCACTTCCGGGACAGGGTTTTACGAGCAGTACTTC. The chain recombines TRBV7-2 with TRBJ2-7; 9 bases line up with TRBD1. J was trimmed by 4 bases and V by 10 bases; bases with no gene match: 8. The CDR3 is made up of 13 amino acids. Germline-derived CDR1 and CDR2 are SGHTA and FQGNSA.

This clonotype was observed a few times. This chain uses TRBV20-1 with TRBJ1-2; no reliable D call. The CDR3 consists of 14 residues. Germline CDR1 DFQATT, CDR2 SNEGSKA (reference sequence). V gave up 0 bases and J gave up 5 bases, with 13 bases separating them. CDR3 DNA sequence: TGCAGTGCTAGAGATCCGCGGGATGGGTATGGCTACACCTTC. This gives the protein CSARDPRDGYGYTF.

V gene TRBV4-1 combines with J gene TRBJ2-1; D is unclear. The J call is in doubt because the DNA end fits TRBJ2-7 better. The CDR3 is made up of 14 amino acids. Looked up from germline, CDR1 is MGHRA and CDR2 is YSYEKL. Here the CDR3 reads CASSRDGYYNEQYF. The CDR3 coding sequence is TGCGCCAGCAGCCGGGATGGGTACTACAATGAGCAGTACTTC.

The DNA of the CDR3 is TGCGCCAGCCAACTGATATTCGGGAGACCGGCCGGGGAGCTGTTTTTT. Amino acids: CASQLIFGRPAGELFF. The chain couples TRBV5-1 to TRBJ2-2; a weak D match, TRBD2 (6 bases). The V gene's germline CDR1 is SGHRS and CDR2 YFSETQ. Trimming stripped 7 bases from V and 6 bases from J, with 22 bases between. The CDR3 length is 16 residues.

The rearrangement joins TRBV4-2 to TRBJ1-5; D unclear. Germline V gene data show CDR1 as LGHNA and CDR2 as YNFKEQ. The length of the CDR3 is 12 residues. V was clipped by 1 base and J by 10 bases, with 8 bases between them. CDR3 in amino acids: CASSQGGRPQHF. CDR3 nucleotide sequence: TGTGCCAGCAGCCAAGGCGGACGCCCCCAGCATTTT.

The genes are TRBV25-1 and TRBJ2-5; 8 bases fit TRBD2. V lost 8 bases to trimming and J lost 5 bases; unmatched junction nucleotides: 10. This CDR3 is 14 amino acids long. Germline V gene data show CDR1 as MGHDK and CDR2 as SYGVNS. DNA for the CDR3: TGTGCCAGCGGATCGGGACTAGGGATGGAGACCCAGTACTTC. Protein: CASGSGLGMETQYF.

This clonotype has only a few counts. The chain has TRBV6-2 or TRBV6-3 and TRBJ2-1; 9 positions agree with TRBD2. With 6 bases clipped from V and 5 bases from J, the junction kept 8 bases outside the gene matches. CDR1 and CDR2 from the germline V gene are MNHEY and SVGEGT. This CDR3 is 15 amino acids long. The CDR3 DNA is TGTGCCAGCAGCTACGTAGCGGGGGCCCACAATGAGCAGTTCTTC. Its translation: CASSYVAGAHNEQFF.

CDR3 sequence: CASSLMTSGGNEQFF. As DNA, the CDR3 is TGTGCCAGCAGCCTAATGACTAGCGGGGGAAATGAGCAGTTCTTC. V usage is TRBV3-1 and J usage is TRBJ2-1; 12 bases agree with TRBD2. CDR3 length equals 15 residues. The V segment lost 4 bases and the J segment 7 bases; nucleotides outside the gene matches: 5. CDR1 is LGHDT and CDR2 is YNNKEL in the germline V gene (reference sequence).

DNA of the CDR3: TGTGCCAGCAGCCCAACCAGTACTTCTAGCACAGATACGCAGTATTTT. Protein: CASSPTSTSSTDTQYF. The J gene is TRBJ2-3, the V gene TRBV11-2; D gene uncertain. The CDR3 sequence is 16 residues long. Germline values: CDR1 SGHAT, CDR2 FQNNGV. The ends were cut back, 5 bases at V and 0 bases at J, with 15 bases in the middle.

The V gene is TRBV12-5, the J gene TRBJ2-1, with D possibly being TRBD1 (5 bases). Trimming stripped 5 bases from V and 0 bases from J, with 8 bases between. The CDR3 sequence is 14 residues long. Germline loops: CDR1 LGHNT, CDR2 FRNRAP. CDR3 protein: CASGPQGSYNEQFF. The CDR3 DNA sequence: TGTGCTAGTGGTCCGCAGGGCTCCTACAATGAGCAGTTCTTC.

The CDR3 coding sequence is TGCAGTGCTCAGGGAGGGGTAGCCAAAAACATTCAGTACTTC. Its translation is CSAQGGVAKNIQYF. This chain uses TRBV20-1 with TRBJ2-4, with 7 nucleotides matching TRBD2. J gave up 0 bases and V 5 bases, and 4 bases lay outside the gene matches. Germline V gene sequence: CDR1 DFQATT, CDR2 SNEGSKA (reference sequence). The CDR3 has 14 residues.